Listed here are 17 T cell receptor beta chains from one sample, sequenced in a study of cytomegalovirus exposure and HLA in healthy donors. Primers included in the PCR were 60 Vbeta and 13 Jbeta primers. Only in-frame clones appear in the TCRdb table, and some are missing; sequencing was by immunoSEQ multiplex PCR. The sample has under 250,000 clones; more than 75% are singletons. The sample taken for sequencing was PBMCs. Source of these receptors: a human donor in good health.

The chain joins TRBV5-4 to TRBJ2-7; TRBD2 matches at 9 bases. There are 15 residues in the CDR3. V was clipped by 3 bases and J by 6 bases; unmatched bases: 10. CDR1 and CDR2 from the germline V gene are SGHNT and YYREEE (reference sequence). The CDR3 protein is CASSSAGLALSEQYF. CDR3 DNA: TGTGCCAGCAGCTCCGCGGGACTAGCTCTCAGCGAGCAGTACTTC.

The chain has TRBV10-3 and TRBJ2-1; 9 positions match TRBD2. This CDR3 is built from 15 residues. The germline CDR1 and CDR2 sequences are ENHRY and SYGVKD. J was trimmed by 7 bases and V by 4 bases; bases with no gene match: 8. CDR3 amino acids: CAISAGREGVNEQFF. In DNA, the CDR3 is TGTGCCATCAGTGCGGGGCGGGAGGGGGTAAATGAGCAGTTCTTC.

The chain recombines TRBV7-6 with TRBJ1-3; D is ambiguous. The CDR3 totals 13 residues. Germline V lookup: CDR1 SGHVS, CDR2 FNYEAQ. V was clipped by 5 bases and J by 4 bases, with 9 bases between them. CDR3 sequence (DNA): TGTGCCAGCAGCACCACGGGGGGAAACACCATATATTTT. This gives the protein CASSTTGGNTIYF.

This chain joins TRBV5-1 and TRBJ2-3; TRBD1 might be the D (5 bases). The length of the CDR3 is 15 residues. Germline V gene lookup returns CDR1 SGHRS and CDR2 YFSETQ. Trimming pared 3 bases from V and 4 bases from J, leaving 15 bases between. The CDR3 nucleotides read TGCGCCAGCAGCTCAAGGGCAGGGCTCTCAGATACGCAGTATTTT. This sequence encodes CASSSRAGLSDTQYF.

This clone was found a few times. The chain recombines TRBV10-1 with TRBJ2-7, with 7 bases that match TRBD2. V shed 3 bases, J shed 1 base, and the junction held 6 bases outside the gene matches. Germline CDR1 reads WNHNN; CDR2 reads SYGVQD (reference sequence). This CDR3 is built from 15 residues. This chain's CDR3 is CASSDGTTNSYEQYF. The DNA of the CDR3 is TGCGCCAGCAGTGACGGGACTACTAATTCCTACGAGCAGTACTTC.

The rearrangement joins TRBV28 to TRBJ1-2; 9 nucleotides align to TRBD1. Trimming took 6 bases from V and 2 from J; bases not matched to a gene: 7. CDR3 length: 15 amino acids. Germline V gene lookup returns CDR1 MDHEN and CDR2 SYDVKM. Written as DNA, the CDR3 is TGTGCCAGCAGGCTAGGACAGGGGTACAACTATGGCTACACCTTC. As protein: CASRLGQGYNYGYTF.

The J gene is TRBJ1-1, the V gene TRBV2, with TRBD1 matching 8 bases. The CDR3 runs 15 residues. Germline CDR1 SNHLY, CDR2 FYNNEI. J was trimmed by 1 base and V by 6 bases; bases with no gene match: 7. CDR3 DNA sequence: TGTGCCAGCAGCGCGGACAGGGTAGGGAACACTGAAGCTTTCTTT. Residues: CASSADRVGNTEAFF.

The chain joins TRBV5-4 to TRBJ2-7, with a weak D call TRBD1 (5 bases). This CDR3 is 14 amino acids long. Germline lookup yields CDR1 SGHNT and CDR2 YYREEE (reference sequence). V was pared by 5 bases and J by 3 bases, with 15 bases between. CDR3: CASRKDTWNYEQYF. Written as DNA, the CDR3 is TGTGCCAGCAGGAAGGACACCTGGAACTACGAGCAGTACTTC.

This sequence joins TRBV6-6 and TRBJ1-5, with no clear D. The CDR3 runs 16 residues. The germline V gene has CDR1 MNHNY and CDR2 SVGAGI (reference sequence). Trimming took 7 bases from V and 0 from J, leaving 16 bases between them. The CDR3: CASTPESDFSNQPQHF. CDR3 DNA sequence: TGTGCCAGCACCCCAGAAAGTGACTTTAGCAATCAGCCCCAGCATTTT.

This clone was seen once. The chain links TRBV4-1 to TRBJ2-1; 7 bases fit TRBD2. Per germline, CDR1 MGHRA and CDR2 YSYEKL. The CDR3 extends over 16 amino acids. V shed 3 bases and J 2 bases; nucleotides not matched to a gene: 7. CDR3: CASSHWRGRAYNEQFF. The DNA of the CDR3 is TGCGCCAGCAGCCATTGGCGAGGGAGGGCCTACAATGAGCAGTTCTTC.

The V call is TRBV11-2, the J call TRBJ2-7; D gene uncertain. Trimming removed 2 bases at V and 6 bases at J, with 20 bases between. CDR1 SGHAT and CDR2 FQNNGV come from the germline V gene. This CDR3 spans 16 amino acids. CDR3 sequence (DNA): TGTGCCAGCAGCTTAAGGTTTACTGGCTTAACTATCGAGCAGTACTTC. It encodes CASSLRFTGLTIEQYF. Complete variable domain (other parts from reference TRBV11-2 and TRBJ2-7): EAGVAQSPRYKIIEKRQSVAFWCNPISGHATLYWYQQILGQGPKLLIQFQNNGVVDDSQLPKDRFSAERLKGVDSTLKIQPAKLEDSAVYLCASSLRFTGLTIEQYFGPGTRLTVT.

This rearrangement joins TRBV18 to TRBJ2-1, with D tentatively TRBD2 (5 bases). Between the trimmed V and J ends, which lost 0 bases and 4 bases, there was a span of 13 bases. The CDR3 totals 16 residues. Germline loops: CDR1 KGHSH, CDR2 LQKENI. This CDR3 is CASSPPGGTQYNEQFF. The CDR3 coding sequence is TGTGCCAGCTCACCACCCGGAGGCACCCAATACAATGAGCAGTTCTTC.

This rearrangement joins TRBV9 to TRBJ2-1; 12 bases line up with TRBD2. V was clipped by 4 bases and J by 6 bases; unmatched bases: 5. This CDR3 has 15 amino acids. Germline V gene sequence: CDR1 SGDLS, CDR2 YYNGEE. The CDR3 nucleotides read TGTGCCAGCAGCCAGACTAGCGGGAGAGCCAATGAGCAGTTCTTC. This translates into CASSQTSGRANEQFF.

The chain combines TRBV18 with TRBJ2-3; 8 nucleotides align to TRBD2. This CDR3 comprises 16 residues. Germline V gene sequence: CDR1 KGHSH, CDR2 LQKENI. Germline trimming cut 3 bases from V and 0 bases from J; bases unmatched to any gene: 5. In nucleotides, the CDR3 is TGTGCCAGCTCACCCTTAGCGGGAACTAGCACAGATACGCAGTATTTT. Translating it yields CASSPLAGTSTDTQYF.

V is TRBV29-1 and J is TRBJ2-7, with TRBD1 matching 9 bases. The CDR3 has 13 residues. J gave up 6 bases and V 4 bases, and 7 bases lay outside the gene matches. CDR1 and CDR2 (germline): SQVTM, ANQGSEA. In nucleotides, the CDR3 is TGCAGCGTTGTCAACAGGGGGCTCCCCGAGCAGTACTTC. Its protein is CSVVNRGLPEQYF.

This clone was picked up a small number of times. DNA of the CDR3: TGTGCCAGCTCGTTCGGGGGGTACACTGAAGCTTTCTTT. Its protein product is CASSFGGYTEAFF. The chain uses TRBV6-5 and TRBJ1-1; maybe TRBD1 (5 bases). The CDR3 has 13 residues. Germline V CDR1 and CDR2: MNHEY, SVGAGI. Between the trimmed V and J ends, which lost 8 bases and 3 bases, there was a span of 13 bases.

The chain joins TRBV19 to TRBJ2-7; 8 nucleotides agree with TRBD1. This CDR3 comprises 13 residues. Trimming cost V 6 bases and J 6 bases; bases outside gene matches: 7. Germline CDR1 reads LNHDA; CDR2 reads SQIVND (reference sequence). The CDR3 sequence: CASSAGTGVEQYF. CDR3 DNA: TGTGCCAGTAGCGCCGGGACAGGAGTCGAGCAGTACTTC.